The 25 T cell receptor beta chains listed next were all sequenced from one sample in a study of cytomegalovirus exposure and HLA in healthy donors. PCR amplification relied on 60 Vbeta primers (plus 13 Jbeta primers). The protocol was immunoSEQ multiplex PCR, while the TCRdb copy is restricted to in-frame clones and leaves out a portion. This repertoire shows about 170,000 clones, about four fifths found once; its top ten account for about 7%. Sequenced sample: PBMCs. The receptors come from a man younger than 45 in good health and CMV-seropositive.

J is TRBJ1-1 and V is TRBV6-1; D unresolved. This CDR3 has 14 residues. Trimming pared 4 bases from V and 0 bases from J, leaving 9 bases between. CDR1 and CDR2 from the germline V gene are MNHNS and SASEGT. In DNA form, the CDR3 reads TGTGCCAGCAGTGGGGCCCCACTGAACACTGAAGCTTTCTTT. Translated: CASSGAPLNTEAFF.

DNA of the CDR3: TGTGCCAGCAGTGATGGACTCTTAAACATTCAGTACTTC. Encoded protein: CASSDGLLNIQYF. V usage is TRBV6-1 and J usage is TRBJ2-4; maybe TRBD2 (5 bases). Trimming left V 3 bases short and J 6 bases short, with 9 bases between. CDR1 and CDR2 from the germline V gene are MNHNS and SASEGT. This CDR3 is built from 13 residues.

V is TRBV10-1 and J is TRBJ1-1; D call uncertain. V was cut by 6 bases and J by 10 bases, with 18 bases left in between. The CDR3 extends over 13 amino acids. Germline CDR1 WNHNN, CDR2 SYGVQD (reference sequence). CDR3 nucleotide sequence: TGCGCCAGCAGCGGGGATTTTCGGATGGGAGCTTTCTTT. It codes for CASSGDFRMGAFF.

This clone turned up a few times. J is TRBJ1-1 and V is TRBV4-2, with D perhaps matching TRBD1 (5 bases). Per germline, CDR1 LGHNA and CDR2 YNFKEQ. The V and J ends lost 0 bases and 1 base respectively, with 21 bases between them. This CDR3 contains 19 residues. CDR3 DNA sequence: TGTGCCAGCAGCCAAGATCTGACGGAGTCTTATGGGGCGAACACTGAAGCTTTCTTT. Its protein is CASSQDLTESYGANTEAFF.

The chain combines TRBV6-6 with TRBJ1-3, with D perhaps TRBD1 (6 bases). From germline, CDR1 is MNHNY and CDR2 SVGAGI (reference sequence). Deletions cut 6 bases from V and 4 bases from J, with 13 bases between. The CDR3 sequence is 14 residues long. The CDR3 DNA is TGTGCCAGCAGATTACAGGGATCCGGAAACACCATATATTTT. This codes for CASRLQGSGNTIYF.

Of note for this clone: The sample holds other DNA sequences that translate to the same CDR3. This rearrangement joins TRBV7-9 to TRBJ1-1; perhaps TRBD1 as D (5 bases). The germline V gene encodes CDR1 SEHNR and CDR2 FQNEAQ (reference sequence). Trimming pared 1 base from V and 2 bases from J, leaving 8 bases between. The length of the CDR3 is 14 residues. The CDR3 is CASSLGGVNTEAFF. CDR3 nucleotides: TGTGCCAGCAGCTTAGGGGGGGTCAACACTGAAGCTTTCTTT.

The gene calls are TRBV28 and TRBJ2-7; 7 bases agree with TRBD1. The V segment lost 4 bases and the J segment 1 base; nucleotides outside the gene matches: 10. The germline V gene has CDR1 MDHEN and CDR2 SYDVKM. The CDR3 spans 16 residues. CDR3: CASSSPTGVWSYEQYF. In DNA, the CDR3 is TGTGCCAGCAGTTCGCCCACAGGGGTCTGGTCCTACGAGCAGTACTTC.

The chain joins TRBV6-1 to TRBJ1-2, with no clear D. Germline V gene data show CDR1 as MNHNS and CDR2 as SASEGT. The CDR3 loop spans 13 amino acids. With 3 bases removed from V and 8 bases from J, the gap between germline ends came to 13 bases. CDR3 coding DNA: TGTGCCAGCAGTGACGTGGGTGCGGGGGGCTACACCTTC. Protein product: CASSDVGAGGYTF.

The chain combines TRBV7-9 with TRBJ1-4; 7 nucleotides match TRBD1. Trimming at V came to 5 bases and at J to 8 bases, leaving 11 bases not matched to a gene. The germline V gene encodes CDR1 SEHNR and CDR2 FQNEAQ (reference sequence). The CDR3 consists of 15 residues. The CDR3 bases are TGTGCCAGCAGCCCACGGGTAGGGGGCGAGGAAAAACTGTTTTTT. Protein sequence: CASSPRVGGEEKLFF.

This clone was seen a few times. This rearrangement joins TRBV28 to TRBJ1-1, with D tentatively TRBD1 (5 bases). Germline V gives CDR1 MDHEN, CDR2 SYDVKM. CDR3 length: 18 residues. Deletions cut 5 bases from V and 4 bases from J, with 26 bases between. CDR3 residues: CASSQPTEPGGYGTEAFF. The CDR3 region has the DNA TGTGCCAGCAGTCAACCGACAGAACCGGGTGGGTATGGCACTGAAGCTTTCTTT.

The chain employs TRBV15 and TRBJ2-1; 9 nucleotides agree with TRBD1. The CDR3 spans 15 residues. CDR1 and CDR2 (germline): LNHNV, YYDKDF (reference sequence). V lost 3 bases to trimming and J lost 4 bases; unmatched junction nucleotides: 4. CDR3 protein: CATSSNRGLYNEQFF. The CDR3, as DNA: TGTGCCACCAGCAGCAACAGGGGGCTGTACAATGAGCAGTTCTTC. Based on the CDR3 plus reference TRBV15 and TRBJ2-1, the full variable domain is DAMVIQNPRYQVTQFGKPVTLSCSQTLNHNVMYWYQQKSSQAPKLLFHYYDKDFNNEADTPDNFQSRRPNTSFCFLDIRSPGLGDTAMYLCATSSNRGLYNEQFFGPGTRLTVL.

This chain connects TRBV7-9 to TRBJ1-2, with D possibly being TRBD1 (5 bases). Between the trimmed V and J ends, which lost 5 bases and 8 bases, there was a span of 15 bases. CDR1 is SEHNR and CDR2 is FQNEAQ in the germline V gene (reference sequence). The CDR3 runs 13 residues. The CDR3 loop is CASSPGGGGGYTF. The CDR3 DNA reads as TGTGCCAGCAGCCCCGGAGGCGGGGGGGGCTACACCTTC.

The gene calls are TRBV29-1 and TRBJ2-7, with TRBD2 identical over 10 bases. Germline lookup yields CDR1 SQVTM and CDR2 ANQGSEA. The CDR3 length is 14 residues. Trimming at V came to 0 bases and at J to 4 bases, leaving 3 bases not matched to a gene. The CDR3 coding sequence is TGCAGCGTTGAAGAGGGGACTAGCGAGTACGAGCAGTACTTC. It encodes CSVEEGTSEYEQYF.

The rearrangement uses TRBV5-5 and TRBJ2-7; D perhaps matches TRBD2 (5 bases). Deletions cut 1 base from V and 1 base from J, with 9 bases between. Germline CDR1 reads SGHKS; CDR2 reads YYEKEE (reference sequence). This CDR3 has 14 amino acids. The CDR3 region is CASSLLGASYEQYF. In DNA, the CDR3 is TGTGCCAGCAGCTTGTTGGGAGCGTCCTACGAGCAGTACTTC.

This clone was seen just once. V usage is TRBV15 and J usage is TRBJ2-1; possible D gene TRBD2, 6 bases. This CDR3 is 13 amino acids long. The V gene lost 7 bases and the J gene lost 10 bases, with 17 bases spanning the gap. Germline CDR1 reads LNHNV; CDR2 reads YYDKDF (reference sequence). The CDR3, as DNA: TGTGCCACCACCACCACAACCGGGGGAGAGCAGTTCTTC. Translation gives CATTTTTGGEQFF.

The chain has TRBV7-6 and TRBJ2-3; TRBD2 agrees at 12 bases. Germline CDR1 and CDR2: SGHVS and FNYEAQ. After removal of 5 bases from V and 8 bases from J, the junction contained 8 bases not matched to a gene. The CDR3 runs to 15 residues. The CDR3 bases are TGTGCCAGCAGCCGGACTAGCGGGGAGGATGGTACGCAGTATTTT. Translated: CASSRTSGEDGTQYF. The complete variable domain, with remaining parts taken from reference TRBV7-6 and TRBJ2-3, reads GAGVSQSPRYKVTKRGQDVALRCDPISGHVSLYWYRQALGQGPEFLTYFNYEAQQDKSGLPNDRFSAERPEGSISTLTIQRTEQRDSAMYRCASSRTSGEDGTQYFGPGTRLTVL.

The chain couples TRBV15 to TRBJ1-2; possibly TRBD1 for D (5 bases). The germline gives CDR1 LNHNV, CDR2 YYDKDF (reference sequence). Between the trimmed V and J ends, which lost 0 bases and 8 bases, there was a span of 13 bases. The CDR3 covers 14 residues. CDR3 amino acids: CATSRETTAGGYTF. Here the CDR3 DNA reads TGTGCCACCAGCAGAGAGACGACAGCTGGCGGCTACACCTTC.

V gene TRBV5-1 combines with J gene TRBJ1-1; 8 bases line up with TRBD1. V was clipped by 4 bases and J by 0 bases; unmatched bases: 5. Germline V gives CDR1 SGHRS, CDR2 YFSETQ. The CDR3 runs 15 residues. CDR3 residues: CASSVDRGVNTEAFF. In DNA, the CDR3 is TGCGCCAGCAGCGTAGACAGGGGAGTGAACACTGAAGCTTTCTTT.

This clone was recorded once. The chain recombines TRBV2 with TRBJ2-1; a possible D gene is TRBD2 (6 bases). V gave up 5 bases and J gave up 8 bases, with 19 bases separating them. Germline CDR1 reads SNHLY; CDR2 reads FYNNEI. The CDR3 runs 15 residues. The CDR3 here is CASSTGTRCGHEQFF. CDR3 DNA sequence: TGTGCCAGCAGTACCGGGACTCGCTGCGGCCATGAGCAGTTCTTC.

This clone occurred a few times. The chain employs TRBV4-2 and TRBJ1-2, with 8 nucleotides matching TRBD1. The CDR3 spans 16 residues. The ends lost 0 bases at V and 0 bases at J; junction bases unmatched: 3. CDR1 is LGHNA and CDR2 is YNFKEQ in the germline V gene. CDR3: CASSQERQGSNYGYTF. CDR3 sequence (DNA): TGTGCCAGCAGCCAAGAAAGACAGGGGTCTAACTATGGCTACACCTTC.

The gene calls are TRBV9 and TRBJ2-1; TRBD1 is a possible D gene (6 bases). CDR1 and CDR2 from the germline V gene are SGDLS and YYNGEE. The germline V and J ends were trimmed by 4 bases and 8 bases, with 16 bases remaining between them. This CDR3 has 14 amino acids. The CDR3, as DNA: TGTGCCAGCAGCAGGGACCCTGGGGGCGATGAGCAGTTCTTC. It translates to CASSRDPGGDEQFF. Full variable domain (outside the CDR3, taken from reference TRBV9 and TRBJ2-1): DSGVTQTPKHLITATGQRVTLRCSPRSGDLSVYWYQQSLDQGLQFLIQYYNGEERAKGNILERFSAQQFPDLHSELNLSSLELGDSALYFCASSRDPGGDEQFFGPGTRLTVL.

The chain employs TRBV18 and TRBJ2-2; no reliable D call. Germline loops: CDR1 KGHSH, CDR2 LQKENI. The V and J ends lost 0 bases and 3 bases respectively, with 20 bases between them. The CDR3 has 19 amino acids. The CDR3 protein is CASSPPYYSSRLDTGELFF. In DNA form, the CDR3 reads TGTGCCAGCTCACCACCGTATTACTCTTCGAGGTTAGACACCGGGGAGCTGTTTTTT.

The gene calls are TRBV19 and TRBJ2-4; D gene unclear. The V end lost 9 bases, the J end lost 6 bases, and 18 bases lay between the germline ends. The CDR3 runs 14 residues. Germline V CDR1 and CDR2: LNHDA, SQIVND (reference sequence). CDR3 nucleotides: TGTGCCAGCACCCAACAGAGTGGGTTAAACATTCAGTACTTC. Its protein product is CASTQQSGLNIQYF.

J is TRBJ1-5 and V is TRBV12-5; D is perhaps TRBD1 (6 bases). The CDR3 has 13 residues. Germline V gives CDR1 LGHNT, CDR2 FRNRAP. V shed 9 bases and J shed 2 bases, with 11 bases lying between them. The CDR3 DNA follows: TGTGCTAGCAGACAGGATGGCAATCAGCCCCAGCATTTT. As protein: CASRQDGNQPQHF.

The rearrangement joins TRBV2 to TRBJ2-5; 8 bases fit TRBD1. With 4 bases clipped from V and 3 bases from J, the junction kept 1 base outside the gene matches. The CDR3 covers 13 residues. Germline CDR1 reads SNHLY; CDR2 reads FYNNEI. CDR3 DNA sequence: TGTGCCAGCAGTGTGGACAGGGAAGAGACCCAGTACTTC. Amino acid sequence: CASSVDREETQYF.